A selection of T cell receptor beta chains follows, all from one sample in a study of blood T cell repertoires in COVID-19. Measured with immunoSEQ multiplex PCR; TCRdb has only the in-frame clones, and not every one. Of about 270,000 clones listed, about 89% were seen once; the top ten hold around 9.5%. The sequenced sample consisted of peripheral blood. The receptors derive from a man aged 35-49 years who had recovered from COVID-19. CDR3s include the opening cysteine and the closing phenylalanine or tryptophan. The order of the fields is D gene, J gene, V gene, clone size, CDR3 protein, CDR3 DNA. A D gene is named only where the DNA matches it firmly. Clone size is given for some rows only: seen once, a few or many times, or a class if the clone is expanded.

TRBD2 | TRBJ2-2 | TRBV19 | many | CASSPRRTSGRALAAGELFF | TGTGCCAGTAGTCCCCGCCGCACTAGCGGGAGGGCCCTGGCGGCCGGGGAGCTGTTTTTT
TRBD2 | TRBJ2-1 | TRBV9 | - | CASSATPFEGGPVNEQFF | TGTGCCAGCAGCGCTACCCCCTTTGAGGGAGGGCCTGTCAATGAGCAGTTCTTC
TRBD1 | TRBJ1-2 | TRBV19 | - | CASSIPGPAGGLGYTF | TGTGCCAGTAGTATCCCCGGCCCGGCAGGGGGCCTTGGCTACACCTTC
TRBD1 | TRBJ1-1 | TRBV29-1 | - | CSVGRTGGGTEAFF | TGCAGCGTTGGGAGGACAGGGGGAGGCACTGAAGCTTTCTTT
- | TRBJ1-5 | TRBV7-2 | once | CASSLVGSNQPQHF | TGTGCCAGCAGCTTAGTCGGTAGCAATCAGCCCCAGCATTTT
TRBD1 | TRBJ2-2 | TRBV18 | - | CASSPGTGVRSGELFF | TGTGCCAGCTCACCAGGGACAGGGGTTCGATCCGGGGAGCTGTTTTTT
TRBD2 | TRBJ2-5 | TRBV5-4 | - | CASSSLAGAVSGETQYF | TGTGCCAGCAGCTCCTTAGCGGGGGCCGTCTCTGGAGAGACCCAGTACTTC
TRBD2 | TRBJ2-7 | TRBV11-2 | - | CASSARLAGASYEQYF | TGTGCCAGCAGCGCCCGACTAGCGGGCGCCTCCTACGAGCAGTACTTC
TRBD1 | TRBJ1-2 | TRBV11-2 | - | CASSSLDRAGGYTF | TGTGCCAGCAGCTCTCTAGACAGGGCTGGTGGCTACACCTTC
TRBD1 | TRBJ1-6 | TRBV9 | - | CASSVEQGANSPLHF | TGTGCCAGCAGCGTAGAACAGGGGGCGAATTCACCCCTCCACTTT
TRBD2 | TRBJ2-7 | TRBV30 | - | CAWRTSGSYEQYF | TGTGCCTGGAGGACTAGCGGCTCCTACGAGCAGTACTTC
- | TRBJ2-7 | TRBV7-2 | - | CASSLAGQPAPYEQYF | TGTGCCAGCAGCTTAGCTGGACAGCCAGCACCTTACGAGCAGTACTTC
- | TRBJ1-3 | TRBV4-1 | - | CASSQGGGRAGNTIYF | TGCGCCAGCAGCCAAGGGGGCGGAAGGGCTGGAAACACCATATATTTT
TRBD1 | TRBJ1-6 | TRBV6-5 | few | CASSYSSQGASPLHF | TGTGCCAGCAGTTACTCGAGCCAGGGGGCCTCACCCCTCCACTTT
TRBD1 | TRBJ2-3 | TRBV24-1 | - | CATSDSTGARTDTQYF | TGTGCCACCAGTGACTCGACAGGGGCCCGCACAGATACGCAGTATTTT
TRBD2 | TRBJ2-3 | TRBV18 | - | CASSSGTSGRADTQYF | TGTGCCAGCTCTTCCGGGACTAGCGGGCGCGCAGATACGCAGTATTTT
- | TRBJ2-1 | TRBV7-2 | - | CASSLTYGGSYEQFF | TGTGCCAGCAGCTTAACATATGGGGGGAGCTATGAGCAGTTCTTC
TRBD2 | TRBJ2-3 | TRBV5-1 | - | CASSLPSGRVDTQYF | TGCGCCAGCAGCTTGCCTAGCGGGAGGGTAGATACGCAGTATTTT
- | TRBJ1-2 | TRBV11-2 | - | CASSQLGGGYGYTF | TGTGCCAGCAGCCAACTCGGGGGGGGTTATGGCTACACCTTC
TRBD2 | TRBJ2-1 | TRBV29-1 | - | CSVTIPGLAGREQFF | TGCAGCGTTACTATCCCGGGACTAGCGGGACGGGAGCAGTTCTTC
TRBD1 | TRBJ2-2 | TRBV29-1 | - | CSVLGQGATGELFF | TGCAGCGTTCTAGGACAGGGGGCCACCGGGGAGCTGTTTTTT
- | TRBJ2-7 | TRBV19 | few | CASSKGGASSYEQYF | TGTGCCAGTAGCAAGGGTGGGGCGAGCTCCTACGAGCAGTACTTC
- | TRBJ2-7 | TRBV12-3/TRBV12-4 | - | CASSFGGVYEQYF | TGTGCCAGCAGTTTTGGAGGGGTGTACGAGCAGTACTTC
- | TRBJ2-1 | TRBV6-1 | - | CASSESRESYNEQFF | TGTGCCAGCAGTGAAAGTCGGGAATCCTACAATGAGCAGTTCTTC
TRBD1 | TRBJ1-5 | TRBV6-2/TRBV6-3 | - | CASSPRQGVNYSNQPQHF | TGTGCCAGCAGCCCTCGACAGGGGGTCAACTATAGCAATCAGCCCCAGCATTTT
- | TRBJ1-3 | TRBV6-6 | - | CASTAGLDSGNTIYF | TGTGCCAGCACGGCGGGGCTTGACTCTGGAAACACCATATATTTT
TRBD2 | TRBJ2-2 | TRBV6-2/TRBV6-3 | - | CASSYSSTSPTGELFF | TGTGCCAGCAGTTACTCCTCGACTAGCCCCACCGGGGAGCTGTTTTTT
- | TRBJ1-2 | TRBV5-6 | - | CASSFPGGGSYYGYTF | TGTGCCAGCAGCTTCCCCGGAGGAGGCTCCTACTATGGCTACACCTTC
TRBD1 | TRBJ2-3 | TRBV10-3 | - | CAISENRGSDTQYF | TGTGCCATCAGTGAAAACAGGGGGTCAGATACGCAGTATTTT
TRBD1 | TRBJ1-1 | TRBV15 | - | CATRGDRGTEAFF | TGTGCCACCAGAGGGGACAGGGGTACTGAAGCTTTCTTT
- | TRBJ1-2 | TRBV19 | - | CASSGNYGYTF | TGTGCCAGTTCGGGGAACTATGGCTACACCTTC
TRBD2 | TRBJ2-2 | TRBV5-5 | - | CATSGGANTGELFF | TGTGCCACCAGCGGGGGGGCGAACACCGGGGAGCTGTTTTTT
- | TRBJ1-2 | TRBV5-1 | - | CASSLVPGPDYGYTF | TGCGCCAGCAGCTTGGTCCCGGGTCCGGACTATGGCTACACCTTC
- | TRBJ2-2 | TRBV7-6 | - | CASSLAVVRVGTGELFF | TGTGCCAGCAGCTTAGCCGTAGTCAGGGTGGGCACCGGGGAGCTGTTTTTT
- | TRBJ1-6 | TRBV19 | - | CASSDAPLRSSYNSPLHF | TGTGCCAGTAGCGATGCCCCCTTGCGGAGCTCCTATAATTCACCCCTCCACTTT
- | TRBJ1-1 | TRBV7-6 | - | CASSIALGTPAFF | TGTGCCAGCAGCATAGCCCTTGGCACCCCAGCTTTCTTT
TRBD1 | TRBJ2-1 | TRBV6-2/TRBV6-3 | - | CASSWDRGFGEQFF | TGTGCCAGCAGTTGGGACAGGGGCTTTGGTGAGCAGTTCTTC
- | TRBJ2-5 | TRBV4-3 | - | CASSQDRETQYF | TGCGCCAGCAGCCAAGACCGGGAGACCCAGTACTTC
- | TRBJ1-2 | TRBV6-2/TRBV6-3 | many | CASSYSENYGYTF | TGTGCCAGCAGTTACTCGGAGAACTATGGCTACACCTTC
- | TRBJ1-1 | TRBV6-5 | - | CASSAQTDTEAFF | TGTGCCAGCAGCGCACAGACGGACACTGAAGCTTTCTTT
TRBD1 | TRBJ2-5 | TRBV5-1 | - | CASSLTGAAETQYF | TGCGCCAGCAGCTTGACAGGGGCAGCAGAGACCCAGTACTTC
- | TRBJ2-7 | TRBV12-3/TRBV12-4 | - | CASSRGIYEQYF | TGTGCCAGCAGCCGGGGGATATACGAGCAGTACTTC
- | TRBJ2-2 | TRBV5-6 | - | CASSSEVRKEGATDGELFF | TGTGCCAGCAGCTCCGAAGTACGGAAGGAGGGGGCGACAGACGGGGAGCTGTTTTTT
- | TRBJ1-1 | TRBV9 | - | CASSVAGYTEAFF | TGTGCCAGCAGCGTAGCGGGGTACACTGAAGCTTTCTTT
- | TRBJ2-7 | TRBV6-5 | once | CASSRTLGAYEQYF | TGTGCCAGCAGTCGGACCTTGGGAGCCTACGAGCAGTACTTC
- | TRBJ1-4 | TRBV6-2/TRBV6-3 | once | CASSYIRTTPNEKLFF | TGTGCCAGCAGTTACATCCGGACAACCCCAAATGAAAAACTGTTTTTT
- | TRBJ2-7 | TRBV30 | - | CASTVSYEQYF | TGTGCCTCGACAGTTTCCTACGAGCAGTACTTC
TRBD1 | TRBJ1-1 | TRBV29-1 | - | CSVGQGSGAEAFF | TGCAGCGTCGGACAGGGGAGTGGCGCTGAAGCTTTCTTT
- | TRBJ1-1 | TRBV5-4 | - | CASSPPIGQNTEAFF | TGTGCCAGCAGCCCCCCCATCGGACAGAACACTGAAGCTTTCTTT
- | TRBJ2-3 | TRBV4-1 | - | CASSQPLVRDTQYF | TGCGCCAGCAGCCAGCCACTAGTGAGAGATACGCAGTATTTT
- | TRBJ1-3 | TRBV7-9 | - | CASSPHVSGNTIYF | TGTGCCAGCAGCCCACATGTTTCAGGAAACACCATATATTTT